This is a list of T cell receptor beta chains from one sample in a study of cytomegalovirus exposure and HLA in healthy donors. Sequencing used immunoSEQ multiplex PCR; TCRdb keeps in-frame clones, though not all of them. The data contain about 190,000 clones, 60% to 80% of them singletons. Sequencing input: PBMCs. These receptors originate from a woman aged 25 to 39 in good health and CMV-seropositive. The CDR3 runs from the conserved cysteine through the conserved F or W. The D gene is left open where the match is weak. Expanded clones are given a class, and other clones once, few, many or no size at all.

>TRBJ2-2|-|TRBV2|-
TGTGCCAGCAGCCTACGACTGGGAGGCGGCACCGGGGAGCTGTTTTTT
CASSLRLGGGTGELFF
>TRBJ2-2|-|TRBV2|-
TGTGCCAGCAGTGAGTCGGTCCCCGGGGAGCTGTTTTTT
CASSESVPGELFF
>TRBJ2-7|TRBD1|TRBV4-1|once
TGCGCCAGCAGCCAGGGGACAGGGGATTACGAGCAGTACTTC
CASSQGTGDYEQYF
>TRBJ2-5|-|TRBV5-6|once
TGTGCCAGCAGCTTGAATGTAGACCAAGAGACCCAGTACTTC
CASSLNVDQETQYF
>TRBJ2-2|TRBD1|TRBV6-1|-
TGTGCCAGCAGTGGGGACAGGGGGCTTACCGGGGAGCTGTTTTTT
CASSGDRGLTGELFF
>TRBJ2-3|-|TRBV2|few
TGTGCCAGCAGTGAAGCGCTTTTGGGGAGGGATACGCAGTATTTT
CASSEALLGRDTQYF
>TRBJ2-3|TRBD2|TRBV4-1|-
TGCGCCAGCAGCCAAGGGACTAGCCCAGATACGCAGTATTTT
CASSQGTSPDTQYF
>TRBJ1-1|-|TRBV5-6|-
TGTGCCAGCAGCTCTCCAGAGAACACTGAAGCTTTCTTT
CASSSPENTEAFF
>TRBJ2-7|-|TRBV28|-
TGTGCCAGCAGTTTAAGGCTAGCGAAATTCTACGAGCAGTACTTC
CASSLRLAKFYEQYF
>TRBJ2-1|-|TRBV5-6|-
TGTGCCAGCAGCAAAGGGGGGGTAACCTACAATGAGCAGTTCTTC
CASSKGGVTYNEQFF
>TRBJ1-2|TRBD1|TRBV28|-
TGTGCCAGCAGGGATGGGACAGGGGCCAGCTACACCTTC
CASRDGTGASYTF
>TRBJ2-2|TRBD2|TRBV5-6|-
TGTGCCAGCAGCTTTTCGGCTAGCGGTGCGAACACCGGGGAGCTGTTTTTT
CASSFSASGANTGELFF
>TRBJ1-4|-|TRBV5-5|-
TGTGCCAGCAGCTTGGGAAGCGCAACTAATGAAAAACTGTTTTTT
CASSLGSATNEKLFF
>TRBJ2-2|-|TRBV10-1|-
TGCGCCAGCAGGAATAGCGGAGGGGCCACCGGGGAGCTGTTTTTT
CASRNSGGATGELFF
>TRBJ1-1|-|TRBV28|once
TGTGCCAGCAGTTTCATGCCGACTAAAGCTTTCTTT
CASSFMPTKAFF